The next 14 T cell receptor beta chains were all read from a single sample in a study of beta chain features in type 1 diabetes. Expressed TCRB transcripts were sequenced because the entire RNA isolate underwent reverse transcription. Assay: immunoSEQ multiplex PCR; the TCRdb copy retains only in-frame clones and omits some. The sample holds under 250,000 clones, 9.5% to 13% seen once. Source material: central memory CD4+ T cells from blood. The receptors derive from a young man in good health.

V and J are TRBV28 and TRBJ2-3; 12 bases fit TRBD2. CDR3 size: 17 residues. Germline V gives CDR1 MDHEN, CDR2 SYDVKM. Unmatched junction bases numbered 11, after V lost 5 bases and J lost 5 bases. CDR3 loop: CASSERLAGDSGDTQYF. The CDR3 DNA reads TGTGCCAGCAGTGAAAGACTAGCGGGAGATTCAGGAGATACGCAGTATTTT. Looking up the rest from reference TRBV28 and TRBJ2-3 gives the full variable domain: DVKVTQSSRYLVKRTGEKVFLECVQDMDHENMFWYRQDPGLGLRLIYFSYDVKMKEKGDIPEGYSVSREKKERFSLILESASTNQTSMYLCASSERLAGDSGDTQYFGPGTRLTVL.

The V and J genes are TRBV25-1 and TRBJ1-2, with D perhaps TRBD1 (6 bases). In germline, CDR1 is MGHDK, CDR2 SYGVNS. V lost 5 bases to trimming and J lost 4 bases, with 20 bases between them. The CDR3 has 16 residues. The CDR3 here is CASSPNGQGTFYGYTF. The CDR3 DNA reads as TGTGCCAGCAGTCCGAATGGTCAGGGGACTTTCTATGGCTACACCTTC.

The chain couples TRBV21-1 to TRBJ2-7. TRBV21-1 is designated a pseudogene. CDR3 length equals 13 residues. Here the CDR3 reads CASSPRTRYEQYF. The CDR3 DNA is TGTGCCAGCAGCCCCCGGACGAGGTACGAGCAGTACTTC.

For the CDR3, the DNA is TGTGCCAGCAGCTTAGAGTGGGAAACAACTAATGAAAAACTGTTTTTT. It specifies CASSLEWETTNEKLFF. The chain uses TRBV11-2 and TRBJ1-4; D gene ambiguous. V lost 0 bases and J 0 bases, leaving 8 bases between the germline ends. The CDR3 sequence is 16 residues long. CDR1 SGHAT and CDR2 FQNNGV come from the germline V gene.

The chain recombines TRBV4-3 with TRBJ2-2; 8 positions match TRBD2. Germline V gene data show CDR1 as LGHNA and CDR2 as YSLEER. The CDR3 covers 17 residues. V lost 4 bases and J lost 2; bases outside the gene matches: 9. The CDR3 protein is CASSRWTAGANTGELFF. In DNA, the CDR3 is TGCGCCAGCAGCCGATGGACAGCGGGAGCCAACACCGGGGAGCTGTTTTTT.

The rearrangement uses TRBV28 and TRBJ2-3; the D is unclear. The CDR3 sequence is 14 residues long. With 6 bases removed from V and 4 bases from J, the gap between germline ends came to 14 bases. CDR1 and CDR2 from the germline V gene are MDHEN and SYDVKM. In DNA, the CDR3 is TGTGCCAGCAGCCCCCAGACATACTCAGATACGCAGTATTTT. It is translated as CASSPQTYSDTQYF. Filled out from reference TRBV28 and TRBJ2-3, the complete variable domain reads DVKVTQSSRYLVKRTGEKVFLECVQDMDHENMFWYRQDPGLGLRLIYFSYDVKMKEKGDIPEGYSVSREKKERFSLILESASTNQTSMYLCASSPQTYSDTQYFGPGTRLTVL.

A word on this clone: The sample holds other DNA sequences that translate to the same CDR3. The genes are TRBV29-1 and TRBJ1-2; TRBD1 might be the D (6 bases). The CDR3 has 14 amino acids. CDR1 is SQVTM and CDR2 is ANQGSEA in the germline V gene. V lost 3 bases and J 2 bases, leaving 13 bases between the germline ends. CDR3 DNA: TGCAGCGTTGAGCGTGGGCAGGGGAACTATGGCTACACCTTC. It yields the protein CSVERGQGNYGYTF.

This clone was seen only a few times. V and J are TRBV28 and TRBJ2-1; D not resolved. Per the germline V gene, CDR1 is MDHEN and CDR2 is SYDVKM. The length of the CDR3 is 13 residues. V was shortened by 2 bases and J by 2 bases, with 4 bases between the two germline ends. The CDR3, as DNA: TGTGCCAGCAGTTTAGGGGCCTACAATGAGCAGTTCTTC. Its translation: CASSLGAYNEQFF. The full variable domain, completed using reference TRBV28 and TRBJ2-1, is DVKVTQSSRYLVKRTGEKVFLECVQDMDHENMFWYRQDPGLGLRLIYFSYDVKMKEKGDIPEGYSVSREKKERFSLILESASTNQTSMYLCASSLGAYNEQFFGPGTRLTVL.

V and J are TRBV6-5 and TRBJ2-5; D possibly corresponds to TRBD1 (6 bases). V was trimmed by 4 bases and J by 0 bases, leaving 15 bases between them. CDR3 length equals 16 residues. Germline CDR1 is MNHEY and CDR2 is SVGAGI. The CDR3 spells CASSLNTRGYQETQYF. The CDR3 DNA sequence: TGTGCCAGCAGTTTAAACACCAGGGGTTACCAAGAGACCCAGTACTTC.

This clone was found a few times. CDR3 loop: CASSSSPGTEQFF. DNA for the CDR3: TGTGCCAGCAGCTCGTCCCCTGGGACGGAGCAGTTCTTC. The gene calls are TRBV7-2 and TRBJ2-1, with D perhaps matching TRBD1 or TRBD2 (5 bases each). The CDR3 loop spans 13 amino acids. Trimming pared 4 bases from V and 10 bases from J, leaving 14 bases between. Germline loops: CDR1 SGHTA, CDR2 FQGNSA.

This clone was counted between two and nine times. The chain uses TRBV18 and TRBJ1-4; no reliable D call. The CDR3 is made up of 13 amino acids. Germline CDR1 KGHSH, CDR2 LQKENI. The V gene lost 5 bases and the J gene lost 10 bases, with 14 bases spanning the gap. This CDR3 reads CASSTDPWGKLFF. The CDR3 bases are TGTGCCAGCTCAACCGACCCATGGGGAAAACTGTTTTTT.

In this sample, this clone turned up a few times. V gene TRBV29-1 combines with J gene TRBJ2-5, with TRBD2 matching over 10 bases. The better agreement between TRBJ2-7 and the DNA end casts doubt on the J call. CDR3 length: 13 amino acids. Germline assignment: CDR1 SQVTM and CDR2 ANQGSEA. Written as DNA, the CDR3 is TGCAGCGTGCCCCGGACTAGCGGTTACGAGCAGTACTTC. Protein sequence: CSVPRTSGYEQYF.

This clone was detected only a few times. The V and J genes are TRBV7-8 and TRBJ2-7; unclear D gene. Germline-derived CDR1 and CDR2 are SGHVS and FQNEAQ. V lost 0 bases, J lost 5 bases, and 20 bases lay in between. CDR3 length equals 17 residues. The CDR3 spells CASSLAPGYGILDEQYF. Here the CDR3 DNA reads TGTGCCAGCAGCTTAGCGCCGGGTTATGGAATCCTGGACGAGCAGTACTTC. Using reference TRBV7-8 and TRBJ2-7 for the parts outside the CDR3, the full variable domain is GAGVSQSPRYKVAKRGQDVALRCDPISGHVSLFWYQQALGQGPEFLTYFQNEAQLDKSGLPSDRFFAERPEGSVSTLKIQRTQQEDSAVYLCASSLAPGYGILDEQYFGPGTRLTVT.

V usage is TRBV5-6 and J usage is TRBJ2-7; no clear D. From germline, CDR1 is SGHDT and CDR2 YYEEEE. The CDR3 is 15 residues long. V was clipped by 1 base and J by 0 bases, with 11 bases between them. This CDR3 reads CASSLTATISYEQYF. The CDR3, as DNA: TGTGCCAGCAGCTTGACGGCCACGATCTCCTACGAGCAGTACTTC. Using reference TRBV5-6 and TRBJ2-7 for the parts outside the CDR3, the full variable domain is DAGVTQSPTHLIKTRGQQVTLRCSPKSGHDTVSWYQQALGQGPQFIFQYYEEEERQRGNFPDRFSGHQFPNYSSELNVNALLLGDSALYLCASSLTATISYEQYFGPGTRLTVT.